The text below deals with one TCR beta chain. This clonotype has at least ten counts. This clone's antigen is unknown. Within one base of it there is no much larger clone, and no base qualities were kept. The data were taken from a study of regulatory T cells in long-lasting Graves disease (dated by TCRdb to about 2021). Looking at the study overall: Patients with newly diagnosed Graves' disease had been on antithyroid drugs for under 3 months. Persistent Graves' disease patients were compared with newly diagnosed Graves' disease patients by peripheral blood TCR sequencing and RNA sequencing. The study was conducted in China and was registered as a clinical trial. TCR sequencing covered some 13 persistent and approximately 20 newly diagnosed Graves' disease patients, some 35 samples in total. Paper-wide results and their limitations: As a limitation, the authors acknowledged that the small sample size may reduce accuracy. Because the primary lesion, thyroid tissue, could not be accessed, the study looked at peripheral blood alone. Patients with persistent disease shared more public clonotypes (around 2,500) than newly diagnosed patients did (more than 900). Preferential use of TRBV28, TRBJ1-2 and TRBJ2-5 was observed in persistent disease, whereas TRBV20-1 and TRBJ2-1 were favored in newly diagnosed disease. Sequencing and analysis were restricted to the TCR beta chain. Compared with newly diagnosed patients, persistent Graves' disease patients had lower TCR Shannon entropy and fewer highly expanded clones, which suggests clonal expansion.

CDR1 and CDR2 are read off the germline V gene as MDHEN and SYDVKM. From its cysteine to its phenylalanine, the CDR3 spans 12 amino acids. The entry retains the CDR3 DNA only, 36 bases that are in frame from base 1. The germline ends are 11 bases apart after V is trimmed by 7 bases and J by 5 bases. The sample's time point label, decoded: newly diagnosed GD, antithyroid drugs for less than 3 months. For both TCR sequencing and RNA sequencing, RNA was extracted from PBMCs using TRIzol. Graves' disease was diagnosed according to American Thyroid Association guidelines. Patients were recruited from an endocrinology department in Xi'an, China. From each patient, about 8.9 milliliters of peripheral blood was collected into an EDTA anticoagulant tube. Ficoll Paque Plus density gradient separation was used to isolate PBMCs, and no further T cell sorting was performed. An Agilent 2100 Bioanalyzer and agarose gel were used to assess RNA quality, and a NanoDrop 2000 was used to measure RNA concentration.

The library relied on multiplex PCR. Sequenced on an Illumina HiSeq 4000. To build TCR beta libraries, CDR3 regions were amplified by Arm-PCR using iRepertoire HTBI primers. Before sequencing, the PCR products went through gel purification. The authors' pipeline ran thus. Gene usage analysis of CDR3 amino acid clonotypes used the roughly 60 TRBV and 14 to 15 TRBJ segments found across samples. Filtered high-quality paired reads were merged into contigs using COPE and FqMerger. BLAST was used to align contigs to IMGT TRBV, TRBD and TRBJ reference genes, and CDR3 was defined according to IMGT. Highly expanded clones were defined as clonotypes with a frequency above 0.1%. Repertoire diversity was measured by Shannon entropy, and V-J evenness by the Gini coefficient. Clonotypes shared by more than one individual were considered public. In TCRdb, the public reads were trimmed at Q25 with fastp and aligned with MiXCR, with productive beta chains retained. Rows matching on CDR3 protein sequence are summarized as one entry with the most common DNA and genes. TCRdb assigned the V and J calls; the authors' analysis was not used. The table for this sample lists 500,000 or so distinct CDR3 sequences; 15% to 20% of them were counted only once. Together, the top ten hold 10% to 15% of the sample.

In addition, the sample was reused for a study of T cells in Graves' hyperthyroidism and ophthalmopathy. That second publication adds: Stable Graves' hyperthyroidism was defined as no progression to ophthalmopathy during 18 months of follow-up. Hyperthyroidism patients were newly diagnosed, had a disease duration of under 2 months, and were aged 18 to 65 years. Exclusion was applied to patients with uncontrolled infections, other autoimmune diseases, pregnancy or lactation. Clinical symptoms, serum thyroxine and TRAb, thyroid ultrasound, and orbital computed tomography formed the basis for the diagnoses. The first round of RT-PCR for the TCR CDR3 was performed with the HTBI primer set and the Qiagen OneStep RT-PCR kit. Most expanded thyroid clonotypes (frequency above 0.001) were also found in blood, which suggests that blood repertoires may mirror thyroid immune responses. A 13 V-J signature model separated ophthalmopathy from stable hyperthyroidism, with nearly 90% sensitivity and about 81% specificity in cross-validation and 80%/75% in testing. During validation, the model predicted progression to ophthalmopathy a median of around 7 months ahead of onset, with around 71% sensitivity and roughly 75% specificity. To identify TCR V-J signatures that set the groups apart, the researchers used a discovery cohort of about a hundred patients, made up of 40 to 45 with Graves' ophthalmopathy and around 58 with stable Graves' hyperthyroidism. Prospective prediction of ophthalmopathy was tested in an independent validation cohort consisting of under 20 hyperthyroidism patients and some 17 patients who later progressed to ophthalmopathy. The 100 discovery patients were divided at random into training and test sets in a 7:3 ratio. In addition, the study compared T-cell repertoires in thyroid tissue and in blood from several Graves' hyperthyroidism patients. After blood sampling, hyperthyroidism patients were treated with methimazole at a starting dose of 30 mg daily, and ophthalmopathy patients were treated with high-dose intravenous methylprednisolone. Libraries were constructed in a second round of multiplex PCR, after which size selection and purification were performed. Sequencing of the libraries was done on an Illumina HiSeq2000 using paired-end 100 bp reads. SOAPnuke was used to process the raw data, with reads discarded if the reads contained adapters or uncalled bases, had a mean Phred below 15, or lacked an exact constant-primer or identifier match. COPE v1.2.5 was used to merge the high-quality paired reads, and each unique nucleotide sequence was defined as a clonotype. MiTCR v1.1 was used to align clonotypes to the IMGT TRBV, TRBD and TRBJ reference segments. Only V-J combinations with frequency above 0.0001, covering about 99% of repertoires, were analysed. The TCS score was defined as the ratio of F50 (clonal expansion) to E x V (chaos), calculated using BLOSUM62-based TCRdist between CDR3 peptides within each V-J. Welch's t-statistics and random forest reduced roughly 540 V-J features to under 15, which were used in a naive Bayes classifier (R e1071). No statistical method was used to fix the sample size in advance, and group allocation was not hidden from the investigators. TCR Vbeta CDR3 sequencing of 120 to 150 peripheral blood samples (roughly 43 ophthalmopathy, about 75 hyperthyroidism and roughly 17 progressor patients) is reported in the paper.

The input for sequencing was peripheral blood mononuclear cells (PBMCs), taken at new diagnosis, from a patient treated with antithyroid drugs. This TCR was recovered from a man in his forties or fifties with Graves disease. Donor details come from another sample of the same person, matched by shared clones. This receptor chain uses TRBV28 and TRBJ2-5, with no confident D gene call. The CDR3 in this case is CASNKGRETQYF. The bases are TGTGCCAGCAATAAGGGTCGCGAGACCCAGTACTTC.